One TCR beta chain is described in this entry. As yet, its antigen is unknown. The data derive from a study of cytomegalovirus exposure and HLA in healthy donors. The study ran its PCR with 60 Vbeta and 13 Jbeta primers. Produced via immunoSEQ multiplex PCR; TCRdb's table is partial and in-frame only. The sample table includes 130,000 to 150,000 clones. Study observations and caveats: Apparent HLA restriction characterized most CMV-associated TCR beta chains in a later analysis. An Asian-associated ancestry cluster reportedly showed fewer N-insertions than the roughly 670-donor mean in a later analysis. As a later analysis showed, several of the most significant clusters appeared to be linked to common viral pathogens. Researchers reported that three CMV-associated chains were confirmed in vitro as CMV antigen-specific.

V lost 6 bases, J lost 6 bases, and 7 bases stayed unmatched. This CDR3 is 14 amino acids long. Germline lookup yields CDR1 SGHDT and CDR2 YYEEEE. The V call is TRBV5-6, the J call TRBJ2-2; 8 bases match TRBD2. The clonotype comes from a man aged 40-55 years in good health and CMV-seronegative. Source material: PBMCs. Here the CDR3 DNA reads TGTGCCAGCACCTACGGGGGGGTTGCCGGGGAGCTGTTTTTT. Protein product: CASTYGGVAGELFF.